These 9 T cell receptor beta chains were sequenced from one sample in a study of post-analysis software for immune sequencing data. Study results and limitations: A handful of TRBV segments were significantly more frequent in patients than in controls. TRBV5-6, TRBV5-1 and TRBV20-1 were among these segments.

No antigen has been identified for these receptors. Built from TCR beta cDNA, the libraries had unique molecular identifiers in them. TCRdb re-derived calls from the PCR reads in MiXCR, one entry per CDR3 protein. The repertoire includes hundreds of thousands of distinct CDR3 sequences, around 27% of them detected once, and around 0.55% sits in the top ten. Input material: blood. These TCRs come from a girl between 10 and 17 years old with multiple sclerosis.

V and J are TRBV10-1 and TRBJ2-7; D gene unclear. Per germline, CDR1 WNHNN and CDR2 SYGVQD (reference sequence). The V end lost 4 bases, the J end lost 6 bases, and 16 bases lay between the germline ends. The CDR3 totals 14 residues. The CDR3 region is CASSGGSRVGEQYF. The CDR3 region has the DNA TGCGCCAGCAGTGGAGGAAGTAGGGTCGGCGAGCAGTACTTC.

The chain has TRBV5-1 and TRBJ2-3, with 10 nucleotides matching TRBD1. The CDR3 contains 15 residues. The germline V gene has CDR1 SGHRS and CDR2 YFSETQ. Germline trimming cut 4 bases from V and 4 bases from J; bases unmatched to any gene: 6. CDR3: CASSPRTGGPDTQYF. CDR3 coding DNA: TGCGCCAGCAGCCCCCGGACAGGGGGTCCAGATACGCAGTATTTT.

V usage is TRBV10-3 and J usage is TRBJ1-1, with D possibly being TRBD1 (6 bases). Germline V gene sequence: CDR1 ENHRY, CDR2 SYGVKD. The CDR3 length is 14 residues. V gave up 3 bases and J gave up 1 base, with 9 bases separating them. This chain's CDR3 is CAISEAGQNTEAFF. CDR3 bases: TGTGCCATCAGTGAAGCGGGACAGAACACTGAAGCTTTCTTT.

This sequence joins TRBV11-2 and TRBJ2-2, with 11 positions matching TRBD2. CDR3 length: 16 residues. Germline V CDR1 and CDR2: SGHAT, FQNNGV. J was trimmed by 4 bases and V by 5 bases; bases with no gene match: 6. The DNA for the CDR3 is TGTGCCAGCAGCCTTAGCGGGGGGGCTGGCACCGGGGAGCTGTTTTTT. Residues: CASSLSGGAGTGELFF.

The CDR3 DNA follows: TGTGCCAGCAGCTTCTTAGCGGGGGGCCCTCGGACCCAGTACTTC. It yields the protein CASSFLAGGPRTQYF. This sequence joins TRBV7-2 and TRBJ2-5; 10 nucleotides match TRBD2. CDR3 length equals 15 residues. Germline-derived CDR1 and CDR2 are SGHTA and FQGNSA. Trimming cost V 3 bases and J 7 bases; bases outside gene matches: 8.

The CDR3 sequence: CASREGNSYEQYF. The DNA of the CDR3 is TGTGCCAGCAGGGAGGGTAACTCCTACGAGCAGTACTTC. The genes are TRBV5-5 and TRBJ2-7, with D possibly being TRBD2 (6 bases). CDR3 length: 13 amino acids. With 5 bases removed from V and 0 bases from J, the gap between germline ends came to 9 bases. Per the germline V gene, CDR1 is SGHKS and CDR2 is YYEKEE (reference sequence).

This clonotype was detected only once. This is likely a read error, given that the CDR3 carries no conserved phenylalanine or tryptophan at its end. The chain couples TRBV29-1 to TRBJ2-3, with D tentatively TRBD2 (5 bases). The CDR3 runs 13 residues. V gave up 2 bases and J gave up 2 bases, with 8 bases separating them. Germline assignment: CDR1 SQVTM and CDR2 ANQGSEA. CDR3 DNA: TGCAGCGTTGAACAGCGGTTCACAGATACGCAGTATTGT. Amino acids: CSVEQRFTDTQYC.

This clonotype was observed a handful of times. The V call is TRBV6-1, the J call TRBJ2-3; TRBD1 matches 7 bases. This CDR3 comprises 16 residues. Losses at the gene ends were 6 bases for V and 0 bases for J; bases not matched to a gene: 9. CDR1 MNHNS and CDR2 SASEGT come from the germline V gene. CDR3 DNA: TGTGCCAGCAGCCTGGACAGGCTAACTAGCACAGATACGCAGTATTTT. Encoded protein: CASSLDRLTSTDTQYF.

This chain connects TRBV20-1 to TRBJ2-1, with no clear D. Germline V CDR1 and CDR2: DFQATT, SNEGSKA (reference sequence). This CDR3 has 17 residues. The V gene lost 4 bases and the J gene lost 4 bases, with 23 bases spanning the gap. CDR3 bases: TGCAGTGCTACTAGATATATGAGCAGGAGAGCGTACAATGAGCAGTTCTTC. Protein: CSATRYMSRRAYNEQFF.